The clone carrying this T cell receptor beta chain was detected many times. RNA transcripts gave rise to amplified TCR beta CDR3 regions. The study used the HTBI primer set for a first-round RT-PCR of the TCR CDR3. TCRdb used MiXCR to reprocess the multiplex PCR reads, holding one entry per CDR3 protein. Of 500,000 to 750,000 distinct CDR3 sequences in the sample, less than 20% were seen once. This record belongs to a study of T cells in Graves' hyperthyroidism and ophthalmopathy. The TCR was taken from a woman aged 30 to 39 with Graves' hyperthyroidism. The sequenced material came from blood.

The DNA of the CDR3 is TGTGCCACCAGCAGAGAGTTAGCGCTATCCTACGAGCAGTACTTC. Amino acids: CATSRELALSYEQYF. The chain has TRBV15 and TRBJ2-7; weak D call: TRBD2 (5 bases). The V gene's germline CDR1 is LNHNV and CDR2 YYDKDF (reference sequence). This CDR3 contains 15 residues. V lost 0 bases to trimming and J lost 1 base, with 10 bases between them. The variable domain in full, completed from reference TRBV15 and TRBJ2-7, reads DAMVIQNPRYQVTQFGKPVTLSCSQTLNHNVMYWYQQKSSQAPKLLFHYYDKDFNNEADTPDNFQSRRPNTSFCFLDIRSPGLGDTAMYLCATSRELALSYEQYFGPGTRLTVT.